These 11 T cell receptor beta chains share one sample of origin, sequenced in a study of OX40 agonist ivuxolimab in advanced cancers. Produced via immunoSEQ multiplex PCR; TCRdb's table is partial and in-frame only. Of 48,000 or so clones listed, more than 75% are singletons. Sequences were derived from CD4+ or CD8+ T cells sorted from blood, sampled in a trial of the OX40 agonist ivuxolimab. Every receptor here comes from an adult with an advanced solid tumor such as melanoma, head and neck, liver or kidney cancer.

The chain carries TRBV4-1 and TRBJ2-4; D call uncertain. Germline CDR1 is MGHRA and CDR2 is YSYEKL. The CDR3 is 13 residues long. V lost 0 bases and J lost 7, with 7 bases in between. CDR3 sequence (DNA): TGCGCCAGCAGCCAAGATTGGTACAACATTCAGTACTTC. This encodes CASSQDWYNIQYF.

The gene calls are TRBV9 and TRBJ2-1; 9 bases fit TRBD2. The junction had 4 bases not matched to a gene; V was cut back by 3 bases and J by 12 bases. This CDR3 has 12 amino acids. Germline CDR1 SGDLS, CDR2 YYNGEE. CDR3 sequence (DNA): TGTGCCAGCAGCGGGGATAGCGGGGGGCAGTTCTTC. Its translation is CASSGDSGGQFF.

This chain links TRBV10-3 with TRBJ2-3; no clear D. The germline gives CDR1 ENHRY, CDR2 SYGVKD. Deletions cut 7 bases from V and 0 bases from J, with 17 bases between. There are 16 residues in the CDR3. The CDR3 reads CAIKASGGPSTDTQYF. As DNA, the CDR3 is TGTGCCATCAAAGCCTCCGGTGGGCCTAGCACAGATACGCAGTATTTT.

The J gene is TRBJ2-7, the V gene TRBV2; D gene ambiguous. CDR3 length: 12 amino acids. Trimming pared 1 base from V and 6 bases from J, leaving 7 bases between. Germline V gene data show CDR1 as SNHLY and CDR2 as FYNNEI. CDR3: CASSEVGREQYF. The DNA for the CDR3 is TGTGCCAGCAGTGAAGTTGGCCGCGAGCAGTACTTC.

This chain links TRBV7-2 with TRBJ1-4, with D maybe TRBD1 (5 bases). The CDR3 extends over 15 amino acids. The germline CDR1 and CDR2 sequences are SGHTA and FQGNSA. Deletions cut 5 bases from V and 4 bases from J, with 14 bases between. The DNA for the CDR3 is TGTGCCAGCAGCCGTGGGGTTGGGGGTAATGAAAAACTGTTTTTT. Amino acids: CASSRGVGGNEKLFF.

V gene TRBV10-3 combines with J gene TRBJ1-3; TRBD1 is a possible D gene (5 bases). The V gene lost 6 bases and the J gene lost 0 bases, with 15 bases spanning the gap. This CDR3 spans 16 amino acids. The germline gives CDR1 ENHRY, CDR2 SYGVKD. The CDR3, as DNA: TGTGCCATCAGCCCGGGAGGGGCCGTCTCTGGAAACACCATATATTTT. As protein: CAISPGGAVSGNTIYF.

J is TRBJ1-2 and V is TRBV18, with 7 positions matching TRBD1. Losses at the gene ends were 3 bases for V and 0 bases for J; bases not matched to a gene: 1. The CDR3 totals 14 residues. Germline V lookup: CDR1 KGHSH, CDR2 LQKENI. The CDR3 is CASSPTGANYGYTF. The CDR3 bases are TGTGCCAGCTCACCCACAGGGGCTAACTATGGCTACACCTTC.

The chain carries TRBV28 and TRBJ1-2; TRBD1 matches 8 bases. Germline V gene data show CDR1 as MDHEN and CDR2 as SYDVKM. V gave up 6 bases and J gave up 8 bases; unmatched junction bases: 14. The CDR3 covers 15 residues. CDR3 amino acids: CASSPGAGGLEGYTF. The CDR3 DNA reads TGTGCCAGCAGCCCTGGGGCAGGGGGCTTGGAAGGCTACACCTTC.

The chain combines TRBV7-9 with TRBJ2-2; unclear D gene. The germline V and J ends were trimmed by 8 bases and 2 bases, with 18 bases remaining between them. This CDR3 region has 16 residues. Germline V gives CDR1 SEHNR, CDR2 FQNEAQ (reference sequence). In nucleotides, the CDR3 is TGTGCCAGCCCAGAAGGAGAGCGACTCAACACCGGGGAGCTGTTTTTT. Amino acid sequence: CASPEGERLNTGELFF. The variable domain in full, with the rest retrieved from reference TRBV7-9 and TRBJ2-2, is DTGVSQNPRHKITKRGQNVTFRCDPISEHNRLYWYRQTLGQGPEFLTYFQNEAQLEKSRLLSDRFSAERPKGSFSTLEIQRTEQGDSAMYLCASPEGERLNTGELFFGEGSRLTVL.

Remarks on this clone: Other DNA sequences within the sample encode an identical CDR3. The genes are TRBV19 and TRBJ1-2, with D unclear. Germline CDR1 reads LNHDA; CDR2 reads SQIVND (reference sequence). With 5 bases removed from V and 4 bases from J, the gap between germline ends came to 11 bases. The CDR3 runs to 13 residues. CDR3 nucleotides: TGTGCCAGTAGTCCTCTGGGAGGCTATGGCTACACCTTC. Its protein product is CASSPLGGYGYTF.

The chain has TRBV19 and TRBJ1-4, with D possibly matching TRBD1 (6 bases). Germline V lookup: CDR1 LNHDA, CDR2 SQIVND (reference sequence). CDR3 length: 13 amino acids. V lost 4 bases and J lost 7, with 10 bases in between. The CDR3 here is CASSNRDGEKLFF. CDR3 sequence (DNA): TGTGCCAGTAGTAACAGGGACGGTGAAAAACTGTTTTTT.